This T cell receptor beta chain was documented in a study of T cells in women clearing cervical HPV infection. Study-wide context: Case blood drawn at lesion detection; control blood after infection cleared.

Profiling relied on immunoSEQ multiplex PCR, and the TCRdb table lists in-frame clones only, not all of them. The sample holds 30,000 to 50,000 clones. The length of the CDR3 is 18 residues. Per germline, CDR1 LNHDA and CDR2 SQIVND (reference sequence). V gave up 3 bases and J gave up 0 bases, with 15 bases separating them. Study-level points and caveats: TRBV6-7 relative abundance averaged approximately 0.11% in cases and 0.15% to 0.2% in controls.

HPV was found by MY09/MY11 PCR and dot-blot genotyping. To note about this clone: Its antigen is unidentified. The read falls 3 residues short of the CDR3 end, and the missing part is taken from the germline J gene.

The rearrangement links TRBV19 to TRBJ2-6; D might be TRBD2 (7 bases). The TCR was taken from a woman aged 18 to 69 with a cervical HPV16 infection that either progressed to CIN3+ or cleared (not recorded which). The sample taken for sequencing was blood buffy coat. The CDR3 spells CASSIPRGGRSGANVLTF. The CDR3 DNA, read in part, is TGTGCCAGTAGTATCCCGAGGGGGGGACGCTCTGGGGCCAACGTC. Drawing the rest from reference TRBV19 and TRBJ2-6, the complete variable domain is DGGITQSPKYLFRKEGQNVTLSCEQNLNHDAMYWYRQDPGQGLRLIYYSQIVNDFQKGDIAEGYSVSREKKESFPLTVTSAQKNPTAFYLCASSIPRGGRSGANVLTFGAGSRLTVL.